This T cell receptor (beta chain) stems from a study of blood T cells in healthy people across ages. Points on this clonotype: Its antigen is undetermined.

A second PCR of about 7 to 12 cycles used a sample-barcoded 5' primer and a J-beta primer mix. Template switching added a 12-random-nucleotide identifier to every cDNA molecule. TCRdb fed the 5' RACE reads into MiXCR, producing one record per CDR3 protein. The sample carries 910,000 or so distinct CDR3 sequences, about 53% recorded once. The V gene lost 5 bases and the J gene lost 4 bases, with 32 bases spanning the gap. The V gene's germline CDR1 is PRHDT and CDR2 FYEKMQ (reference sequence). The CDR3 is made up of 20 amino acids. Total RNA amounts of at least 6 micrograms were extracted per sample. Points from the study as a whole: The percentage of naive T cells correlated strongly with TCR beta diversity. PBMCs left unsorted prevented a conclusive naive versus antigen-experienced comparison.

The clonotype was recovered from a woman aged 55-69 years in good health. The chain is built from TRBV13 and TRBJ2-5, with a tentative D call TRBD2 (6 bases). Sequencing was performed on blood. The CDR3 DNA is TGTGCCAGCAGCGCCAGATACCCTAGCGCGCGACGAGATGGGGGAGAGACCCAGTACTTC. The encoded protein is CASSARYPSARRDGGETQYF.